Following are 6 T cell receptor beta chains from one sample sequenced in a study of T cell clonality in common variable immunodeficiency. Here immunoSEQ multiplex PCR was the method, and the copy in TCRdb shows in-frame clones only, minus some. The repertoire shows roughly 34,000 clones, none seen only once; the top ten take about 1%. What was sequenced was peripheral blood mononuclear cells. These receptors all stem from a person aged 18 to 70 in good health.

This clone was observed at least ten times. The observed sequence ends 3 residues before the CDR3 terminus, with the missing tail filled in from the germline J gene. This chain connects TRBV15 to TRBJ2-5; unclear D gene. Trimming took off 0 bases at V and 5 bases at J, with 7 bases between the two ends. In germline, CDR1 is LNHNV, CDR2 YYDKDF (reference sequence). This CDR3 has 13 amino acids. The CDR3 protein is CATSRDQRETQYF. The CDR3 DNA, read in part, is TGTGCCACCAGCAGAGACCAGAGGGAGACC.

This clone came up many times. Here the CDR3 reads CSAREGQTNTGELFF. CDR3 DNA, as far as it was read: TGCAGTGCTAGAGAGGGACAGACGAACACCGGGGAG. This sequence joins TRBV20-1 and TRBJ2-2, with 7 bases that match TRBD1. The read falls 3 residues short of the CDR3 end, and the missing part is taken from the germline J gene. The germline V gene encodes CDR1 DFQATT and CDR2 SNEGSKA (reference sequence). The CDR3 sequence is 15 residues long. The ends lost 0 bases at V and 0 bases at J; junction bases unmatched: 1.

This clone was counted at least ten times. Read coverage stops 3 residues before the CDR3 terminus; the germline J gene supplies the remainder. The chain has TRBV24-1 and TRBJ2-1; D possibly corresponds to TRBD1 (7 bases). This CDR3 comprises 15 residues. The V and J ends lost 5 bases and 2 bases respectively, with 12 bases between them. Germline lookup yields CDR1 KGHDR and CDR2 SFDVKD. CDR3 DNA, as far as it was read: TGTGCCACCAGTGGTGGCAGGGGGGCCTACAATGAG. Its translation is CATSGGRGAYNE. The whole CDR3 sequence is CATSGGRGAYNEQFF.

This clone was picked up many times. The missing CDR3 end, 3 residues past where the read stops, is filled in from the germline J gene. The V gene is TRBV5-5, the J gene TRBJ1-2; TRBD1 agrees at 8 bases. CDR3 size: 14 residues. Germline loops: CDR1 SGHKS, CDR2 YYEKEE (reference sequence). V lost 4 bases to trimming and J lost 2 bases; unmatched junction nucleotides: 4. CDR3 sequence reads: CASSTGQGNYGYTF. Incomplete CDR3 DNA: TGTGCCAGCAGCACCGGACAGGGAAACTATGGC. Looking up the rest from reference TRBV5-5 and TRBJ1-2 gives the full variable domain: DAGVTQSPTHLIKTRGQQVTLRCSPISGHKSVSWYQQVLGQGPQFIFQYYEKEERGRGNFPDRFSARQFPNYSSELNVNALLLGDSALYLCASSTGQGNYGYTFGSGTRLTVV.

This clone was detected many times. One end of the junction fails to match germline, which may point to a read error. The read stops 3 residues short of the end of the CDR3; the missing end is completed from the germline J gene. The V and J genes are TRBV5-5 and TRBJ2-3, with 7 bases that match TRBD1. Germline V lookup: CDR1 SGHKS, CDR2 YYEKEE (reference sequence). This CDR3 spans 15 amino acids. The DNA read from the CDR3 is TGTGCCAGCGGCTTGGACGCAGGGGGTGGAGATACG. Encoded protein: CASGLDAGGGDT. The full CDR3 reads CASGLDAGGGDTQYF.

This clone came up many times. The read falls 3 residues short of the CDR3 end, and the missing part is taken from the germline J gene. The chain joins TRBV10-3 to TRBJ2-2, with TRBD1 identical over 10 bases. V was pared by 0 bases and J by 6 bases, with 4 bases of the junction left unmatched. Germline V CDR1 and CDR2: ENHRY, SYGVKD. This CDR3 region has 16 residues. The sequenced CDR3 bases are TGTGCCATCAGTGAGTCGGGACAGGGGATGGCCGGGGAG. Amino acids: CAISESGQGMAGE. Given in full, the CDR3 is CAISESGQGMAGELFF.